This T cell receptor beta chain was obtained from a study of regulatory T cells in long-lasting Graves disease. As to time point: newly diagnosed GD, antithyroid drugs for less than 3 months. There was RNA extracted from PBMCs, and the TCR library was made from it. From an endocrinology department in Xi'an, China, came the patients. Germline lookup yields CDR1 SGHDT and CDR2 YYEEEE. Trimming left V 4 bases short and J 6 bases short, with 31 bases between. This CDR3 has 20 residues. Construction of TCR beta libraries relied on iRepertoire HTBI primers and on Arm-PCR targeting CDR3 regions. TCRdb redid the calling of the multiplex PCR reads with MiXCR, one entry per CDR3 protein. The sample includes 560,000 or so distinct CDR3 sequences, approximately 16% seen only once; the top ten take around 11%. This clonotype occurred a few times. The sample was also reused in another study, on T cells in Graves' hyperthyroidism and ophthalmopathy. This second study notes: Using the HTBI primer set, a first-round RT-PCR was run on the TCR CDR3.

This clonotype was sampled from a man aged 18 to 30 with Graves disease. The chain combines TRBV5-6 with TRBJ2-2; D might be TRBD2 (6 bases). This specimen was peripheral blood mononuclear cells (PBMCs), taken at new diagnosis, from a patient treated with antithyroid drugs. The CDR3 is CASSPFPRAGSPSWAGELFF. In DNA form, the CDR3 reads TGTGCCAGCAGCCCCTTTCCCCGCGCGGGGAGTCCTTCTTGGGCCGGGGAGCTGTTTTTT.